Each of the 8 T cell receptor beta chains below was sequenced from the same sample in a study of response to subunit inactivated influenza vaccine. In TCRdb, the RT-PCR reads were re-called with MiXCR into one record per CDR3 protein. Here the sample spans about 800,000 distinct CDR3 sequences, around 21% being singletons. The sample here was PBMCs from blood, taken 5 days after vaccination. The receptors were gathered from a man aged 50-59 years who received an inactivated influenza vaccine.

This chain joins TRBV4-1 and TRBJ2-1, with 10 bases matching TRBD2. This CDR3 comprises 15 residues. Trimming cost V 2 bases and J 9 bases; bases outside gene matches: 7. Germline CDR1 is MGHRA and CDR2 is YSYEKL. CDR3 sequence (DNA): TGCGCCAGCAGCCAACCACTAGCGGGGAGCCGTGAGCAGTTCTTC. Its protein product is CASSQPLAGSREQFF.

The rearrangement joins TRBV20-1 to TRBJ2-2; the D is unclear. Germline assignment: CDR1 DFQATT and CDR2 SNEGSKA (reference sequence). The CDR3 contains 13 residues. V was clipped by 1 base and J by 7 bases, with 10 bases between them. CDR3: CSARVGVGGELFF. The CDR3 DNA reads TGCAGTGCTAGAGTTGGGGTAGGCGGGGAGCTGTTTTTT.

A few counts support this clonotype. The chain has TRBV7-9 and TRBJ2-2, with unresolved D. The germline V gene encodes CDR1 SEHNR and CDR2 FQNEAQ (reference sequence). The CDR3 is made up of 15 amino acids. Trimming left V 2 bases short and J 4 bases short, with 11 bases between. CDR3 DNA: TGTGCCAGCAGCTTATGGGCCGCGGCCACCGGGGAGCTGTTTTTT. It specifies CASSLWAAATGELFF. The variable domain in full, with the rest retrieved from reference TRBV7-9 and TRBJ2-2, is DTGVSQNPRHKITKRGQNVTFRCDPISEHNRLYWYRQTLGQGPEFLTYFQNEAQLEKSRLLSDRFSAERPKGSFSTLEIQRTEQGDSAMYLCASSLWAAATGELFFGEGSRLTVL.

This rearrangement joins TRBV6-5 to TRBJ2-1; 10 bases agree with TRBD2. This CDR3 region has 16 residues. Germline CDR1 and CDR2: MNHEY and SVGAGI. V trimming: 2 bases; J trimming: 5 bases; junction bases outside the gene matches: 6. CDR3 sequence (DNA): TGTGCCAGCAGTTACGTTAGGACTAGCGGAGACAATGAGCAGTTCTTC. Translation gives CASSYVRTSGDNEQFF.

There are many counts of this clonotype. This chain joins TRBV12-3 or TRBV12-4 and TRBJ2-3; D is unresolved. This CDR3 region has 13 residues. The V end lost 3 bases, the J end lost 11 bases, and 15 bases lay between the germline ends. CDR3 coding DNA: TGTGCCAGCAGTTTTAACAGAGCAGACGGGCAGTATTTT. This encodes CASSFNRADGQYF.

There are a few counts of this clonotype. The CDR3 is CSVEYGGSTDTQYF. The CDR3 DNA reads TGCAGCGTTGAATATGGTGGGAGCACAGATACGCAGTATTTT. The rearrangement uses TRBV29-1 and TRBJ2-3; D is unresolved. CDR3 size: 14 residues. Trimming removed 2 bases from V and 0 bases from J, with 9 bases in between. Germline V lookup: CDR1 SQVTM, CDR2 ANQGSEA.

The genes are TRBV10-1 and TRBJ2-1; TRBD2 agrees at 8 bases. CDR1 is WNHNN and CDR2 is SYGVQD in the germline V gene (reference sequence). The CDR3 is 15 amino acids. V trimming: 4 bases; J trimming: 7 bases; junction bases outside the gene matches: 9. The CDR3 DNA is TGCGCCAGCAGTGGTTCCCGTAGCGGGGAGAATGAGCAGTTCTTC. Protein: CASSGSRSGENEQFF.

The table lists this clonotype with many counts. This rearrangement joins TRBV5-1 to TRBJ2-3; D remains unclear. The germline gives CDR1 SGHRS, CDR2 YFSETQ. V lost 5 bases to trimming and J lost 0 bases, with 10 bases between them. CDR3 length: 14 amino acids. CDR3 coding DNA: TGCGCCAGCAGTATTACCCAGAGCACAGATACGCAGTATTTT. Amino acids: CASSITQSTDTQYF.